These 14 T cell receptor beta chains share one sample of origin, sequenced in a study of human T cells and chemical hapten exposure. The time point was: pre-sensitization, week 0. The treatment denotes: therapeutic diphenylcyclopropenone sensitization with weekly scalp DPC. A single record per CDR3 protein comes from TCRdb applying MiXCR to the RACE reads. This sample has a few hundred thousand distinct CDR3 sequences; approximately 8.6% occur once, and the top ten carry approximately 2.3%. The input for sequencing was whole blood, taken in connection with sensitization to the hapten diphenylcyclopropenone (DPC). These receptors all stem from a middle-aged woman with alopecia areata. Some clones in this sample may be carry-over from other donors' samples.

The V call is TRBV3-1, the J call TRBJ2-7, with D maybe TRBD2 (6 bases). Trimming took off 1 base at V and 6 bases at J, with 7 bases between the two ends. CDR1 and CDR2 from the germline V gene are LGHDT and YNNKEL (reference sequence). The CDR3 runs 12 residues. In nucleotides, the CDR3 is TGTGCCAGCAGCCAAGTCGGGGGCGAGCAGTACTTC. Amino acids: CASSQVGGEQYF.

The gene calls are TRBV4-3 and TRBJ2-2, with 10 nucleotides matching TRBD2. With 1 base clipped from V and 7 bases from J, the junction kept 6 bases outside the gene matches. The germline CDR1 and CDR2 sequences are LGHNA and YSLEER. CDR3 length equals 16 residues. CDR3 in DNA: TGCGCCAGCAGCCAAGTGGCTAGCGGGAGCGACGGGGAGCTGTTTTTT. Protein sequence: CASSQVASGSDGELFF.

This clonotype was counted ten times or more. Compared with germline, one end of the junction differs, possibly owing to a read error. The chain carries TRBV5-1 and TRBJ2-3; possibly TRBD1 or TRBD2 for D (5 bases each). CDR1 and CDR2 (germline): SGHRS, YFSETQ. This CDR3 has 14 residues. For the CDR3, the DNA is TGTGCCAGCAGTCCAGGGACGGGCACAGATACGCAGTATTTT. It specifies CASSPGTGTDTQYF.

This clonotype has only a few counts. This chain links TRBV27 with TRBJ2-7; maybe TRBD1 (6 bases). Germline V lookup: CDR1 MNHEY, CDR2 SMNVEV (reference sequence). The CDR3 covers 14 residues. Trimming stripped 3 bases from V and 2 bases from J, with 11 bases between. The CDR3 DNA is TGTGCCAGCAGTTTTATGCGGACAGCCTACGAGCAGTACTTC. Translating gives CASSFMRTAYEQYF.

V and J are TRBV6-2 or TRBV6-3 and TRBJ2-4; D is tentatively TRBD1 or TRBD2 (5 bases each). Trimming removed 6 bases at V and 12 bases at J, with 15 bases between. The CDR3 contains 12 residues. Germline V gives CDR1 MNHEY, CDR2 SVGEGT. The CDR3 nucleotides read TGTGCCAGCAGCCCAACGGGACCATCTCAGTACTTC. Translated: CASSPTGPSQYF.

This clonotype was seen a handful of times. The CDR3 is CASSSRQGAETQYF. The CDR3 bases are TGTGCCAGCAGCTCCCGACAGGGGGCGGAGACCCAGTACTTC. The chain recombines TRBV7-2 with TRBJ2-5, with 10 bases lining up with TRBD1. V was clipped by 4 bases and J by 5 bases; unmatched bases: 4. The germline V gene encodes CDR1 SGHTA and CDR2 FQGNSA. The CDR3 is 14 amino acids.

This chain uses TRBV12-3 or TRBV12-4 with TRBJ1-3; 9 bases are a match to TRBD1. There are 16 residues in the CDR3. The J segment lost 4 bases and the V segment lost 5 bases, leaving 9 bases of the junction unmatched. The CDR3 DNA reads TGTGCCAGCAGTCCCGGCTGGACAGGGGTCGGAAACACCATATATTTT. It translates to CASSPGWTGVGNTIYF.

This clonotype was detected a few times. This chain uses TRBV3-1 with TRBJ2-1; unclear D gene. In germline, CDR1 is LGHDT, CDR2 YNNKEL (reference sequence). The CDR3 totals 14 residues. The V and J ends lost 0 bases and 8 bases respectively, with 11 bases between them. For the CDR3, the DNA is TGTGCCAGCAGCCAAGATTTCATGGTGCATGAGCAGTTCTTC. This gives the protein CASSQDFMVHEQFF.

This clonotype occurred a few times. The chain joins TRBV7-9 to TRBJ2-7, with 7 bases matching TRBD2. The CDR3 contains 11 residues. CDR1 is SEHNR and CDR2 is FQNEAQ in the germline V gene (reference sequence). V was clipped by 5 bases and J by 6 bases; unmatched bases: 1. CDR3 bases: TGTGCCAGCAGCGGGGGGGTCGAGCAGTACTTC. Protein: CASSGGVEQYF.

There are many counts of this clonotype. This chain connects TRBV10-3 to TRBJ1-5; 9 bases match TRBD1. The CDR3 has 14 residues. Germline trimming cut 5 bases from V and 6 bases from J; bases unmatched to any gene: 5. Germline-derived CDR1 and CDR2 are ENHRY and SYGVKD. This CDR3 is CAISLTGGAQPQHF. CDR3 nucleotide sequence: TGTGCCATCAGTCTGACAGGGGGTGCTCAGCCCCAGCATTTT.

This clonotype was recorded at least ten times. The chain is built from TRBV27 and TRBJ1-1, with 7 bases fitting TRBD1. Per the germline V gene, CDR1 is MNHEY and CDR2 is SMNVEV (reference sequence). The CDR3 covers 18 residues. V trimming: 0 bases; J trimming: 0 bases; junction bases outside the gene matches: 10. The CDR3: CASSLSGRGFVLNTEAFF. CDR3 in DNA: TGTGCCAGCAGTTTATCAGGCAGGGGGTTTGTATTGAACACTGAAGCTTTCTTT.

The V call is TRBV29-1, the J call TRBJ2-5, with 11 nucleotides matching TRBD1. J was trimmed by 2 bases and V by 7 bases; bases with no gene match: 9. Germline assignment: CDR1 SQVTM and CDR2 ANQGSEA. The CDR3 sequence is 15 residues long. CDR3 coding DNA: TGCAGCGCAATACGGGACAGGGGGTCTCAAGAGACCCAGTACTTC. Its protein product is CSAIRDRGSQETQYF.

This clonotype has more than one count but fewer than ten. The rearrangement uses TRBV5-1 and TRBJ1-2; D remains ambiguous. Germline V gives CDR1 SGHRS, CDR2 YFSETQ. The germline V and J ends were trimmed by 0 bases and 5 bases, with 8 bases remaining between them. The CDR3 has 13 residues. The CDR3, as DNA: TGCGCCAGCAGCTTGGAATGGTATTATGGCTACACCTTC. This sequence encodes CASSLEWYYGYTF.

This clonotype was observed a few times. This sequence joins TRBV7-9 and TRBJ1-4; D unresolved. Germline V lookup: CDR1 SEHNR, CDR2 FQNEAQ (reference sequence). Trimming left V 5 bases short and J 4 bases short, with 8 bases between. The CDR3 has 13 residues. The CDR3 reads CASSLPGNEKLFF. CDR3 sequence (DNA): TGTGCCAGCAGCCTTCCGGGTAATGAAAAACTGTTTTTT.